This is a list of T cell receptor beta chains from one sample in a study of identical twins. TCRdb passed the 5' RACE reads through MiXCR, listing each CDR3 protein once. Of more than 400,000 distinct CDR3 sequences detected, roughly 15% appear once; the ten largest clones hold roughly 0.44%. These same records also appear under a second study, on yellow fever vaccine responses in identical twins.

The source material was CD4+ T cells sorted from blood. The receptors were gathered from a woman aged 18-29 years in good health. The CDR3 runs from the conserved cysteine through the conserved F or W. A D gene is named only where the DNA matches it firmly. Size tells how often a clone was seen (once, few, many) or the class of an expanded clone, and some rows leave it out.

V gene	D gene	clone size	J gene	CDR3 DNA	CDR3 protein
TRBV12-3/TRBV12-4	TRBD1	few	TRBJ2-7	TGTGCCAGCAGCAAGGGACAGGCATACTACGAGCAGTACTTC	CASSKGQAYYEQYF
TRBV6-1	NA	NA	TRBJ2-2	TGTGCCAGCACCAGGAGGTGGGGGAGCGGGGAGCTGTTTTTT	CASTRRWGSGELFF
TRBV5-1	TRBD2	few	TRBJ2-1	TGCGCCAGCAGCTTGGGGGGGACTAGCAACAATGAGCAGTTCTTC	CASSLGGTSNNEQFF
TRBV29-1	TRBD2	NA	TRBJ2-1	TGCAGCGTTGCCCGGCGGCTAGCGGGAGACAATGAGCAGTTCTTC	CSVARRLAGDNEQFF
TRBV7-9	TRBD1	once	TRBJ1-2	TGTGCCAGCAGCTTAGCCAGGGGACAGGGGGCTTCTGGCTACACCTTC	CASSLARGQGASGYTF
TRBV27	TRBD2	few	TRBJ2-1	TGTGCCAGCAGTTTGCTAGCGGGCCACAATGAGCAGTTCTTC	CASSLLAGHNEQFF
TRBV24-1	TRBD2	NA	TRBJ2-1	TGTGCCACCAGTGATTCCCGACTAGCGGGGGGCCGTGGTGAGCAGTTCTTC	CATSDSRLAGGRGEQFF
TRBV25-1	NA	NA	TRBJ2-1	TGTGCCTCAACAGGGGAGGGGAATGAGCAGTTCTTC	CASTGEGNEQFF
TRBV12-3/TRBV12-4	NA	many	TRBJ2-7	TGTGCCAGCAGTCGGGACATTTTGAGCGAGCAGTACTTC	CASSRDILSEQYF
TRBV5-1	TRBD2	NA	TRBJ2-3	TGCGCCAGCAGCTTCGGGACTAGCGGAAGCACAGATACGCAGTATTTT	CASSFGTSGSTDTQYF
TRBV6-1	TRBD1	NA	TRBJ2-1	TGTGCCAGCAGTGAAAGAGGACAGGGGGCGAATGAGCAGTTCTTC	CASSERGQGANEQFF
TRBV6-5	NA	few	TRBJ1-1	TGTGCCAGCAGTTACTCGCCAGGGGTGAACACTGAAGCTTTCTTT	CASSYSPGVNTEAFF
TRBV20-1	NA	few	TRBJ2-7	TGCAGTGCTTCAGACACCGCCTACGAGCAGTACTTC	CSASDTAYEQYF
TRBV12-3/TRBV12-4	NA	NA	TRBJ1-1	TGTGCCAGCAGTTTTATTTCTGGGTGGGCTTTCTTT	CASSFISGWAFF
TRBV3-1	NA	NA	TRBJ2-2	TGTGCCAGCAGCCAAGCGATCTCCGGGGCGAGCGGGGAGCTGTTTTTT	CASSQAISGASGELFF
TRBV12-3/TRBV12-4	TRBD2	few	TRBJ2-4	TGTGCCAGCAGTTTACTTTTCACTAGCGGAGCTAAAAACATTCAGTACTTC	CASSLLFTSGAKNIQYF
TRBV5-6	TRBD2	NA	TRBJ2-5	TGTGCCAGCAGCTCCTTAGCGGGAGGGAGAATCTACCAAAGTGAGACCCAGTACTTC	CASSSLAGGRIYQSETQYF
TRBV5-1	NA	few	TRBJ2-4	TGCGCCAGCAGCTTGGTAGGCGGTTCCAAAAACATTCAGTACTTC	CASSLVGGSKNIQYF
TRBV12-3/TRBV12-4	NA	few	TRBJ1-5	TGTGCCAGCAGTTTTCGGCGATCTCTACTGGGGCCCCAGCATTTT	CASSFRRSLLGPQHF
TRBV5-1	TRBD1	NA	TRBJ2-2	TGCGCCAGCAGCTGGACAGGGGGCGCGGGCGGGGAGCTGTTTTTT	CASSWTGGAGGELFF
TRBV7-9	TRBD2	few	TRBJ2-7	TGTGCCAGCAGCTTAGGAGTAGCGGGAGTGGGCTACGAGCAGTACTTC	CASSLGVAGVGYEQYF
TRBV28	TRBD1	NA	TRBJ2-1	TGTGCCAGCAGTTTAATCACAGGGGGCTATCGGAATGAGCAGTTCTTC	CASSLITGGYRNEQFF
TRBV7-8	NA	NA	TRBJ2-5	TGTGCCACAAGTGAGAAGCGGGCCCACCAAGAGACCCAGTACTTC	CATSEKRAHQETQYF
TRBV5-1	TRBD2	few	TRBJ2-3	TGCGCCAGCTCACGGACTAGCGGGGGTTTACCCGAAACAAATACGCAGTATTTT	CASSRTSGGLPETNTQYF
TRBV10-3	TRBD1	few	TRBJ1-2	TGTGCCATGACAGGGGTCGGCTATGGCTACACCTTC	CAMTGVGYGYTF
TRBV20-1	TRBD2	few	TRBJ2-1	TGCAGTGCTAGAGAGGTGGGCGGGAGTTCGGGCAATGAGCAGTTCTTC	CSAREVGGSSGNEQFF
TRBV7-8	NA	few	TRBJ1-5	TGTGCCAGCAGCTTAGCGAGGGGGATTGGACAGCCCCAGCATTTT	CASSLARGIGQPQHF
TRBV9	NA	NA	TRBJ2-1	TGTGCCAGCAGCGAGGGCCCGCCAGGGATTTACAATGAGCAGTTCTTC	CASSEGPPGIYNEQFF
TRBV5-1	NA	NA	TRBJ1-4	TGCGCCAGCAGACTGGTTGGTGGCCGTCAGACAACTAATGAAAAACTGTTTTTT	CASRLVGGRQTTNEKLFF
TRBV28	NA	few	TRBJ2-7	TGTGCCAGCAGGAGTTTGGCATCCGGGACCTTCGAGCAGTACTTC	CASRSLASGTFEQYF
TRBV5-1	NA	many	TRBJ2-2	TGCGCCAGCAGCCTGACAGAGAAGAACACCGGGGAGCTGTTTTTT	CASSLTEKNTGELFF
TRBV25-1	NA	many	TRBJ2-2	NA	CASSAFSDFGNGELFF
TRBV29-1	TRBD2	NA	TRBJ2-7	TGCAGCGTTGAAGATCGGGGCCTTCAGACTAGCGGGAGGGTCGGCGAGCAGTACTTC	CSVEDRGLQTSGRVGEQYF
TRBV5-1	NA	NA	TRBJ2-3	TGCGCCAGCAGCTTGGGCGGCCACACAGATACGCAGTATTTT	CASSLGGHTDTQYF
TRBV5-1	NA	NA	TRBJ2-5	TGCGCCAGCAGCTTGGCGCCTACAGTGGAGGAGACCCAGTACTTC	CASSLAPTVEETQYF
TRBV5-5	NA	few	TRBJ2-5	TGTTCATCCGGGGTATCGGAGACCCAGTACTTC	CSSGVSETQYF
TRBV6-1	TRBD1	NA	TRBJ1-2	TGTGCCAGCAGTGTTTTCCCCCGGACAGGGGGGAATTGGGGCTACACCTTC	CASSVFPRTGGNWGYTF
TRBV10-2	NA	NA	TRBJ1-1	TGCGCCAGCAGTCAAACCCAGGGGCAAGCTTTCTTT	CASSQTQGQAFF
TRBV2	NA	few	TRBJ2-3	TGTGCCAAACGAGCGGAAACTAGCACAGATACGCAGTATTTT	CAKRAETSTDTQYF
TRBV28	TRBD1	NA	TRBJ2-5	TGTGCCAGCACGAACCTCCCGGGACAGCAAGAGACCCAGTACTTC	CASTNLPGQQETQYF
TRBV7-2	NA	NA	TRBJ2-4	TGTGCCAGCAGCTTAGTGCCGGGACTGACCATTCAGTACTTC	CASSLVPGLTIQYF
TRBV15	NA	few	TRBJ2-7	TGTGCCACCAGCAAGGAGGGGGGTCTCAGCCCCTACGAGCAGTACTTC	CATSKEGGLSPYEQYF
TRBV28	TRBD1	NA	TRBJ1-5	TGTGCCAGCAGCTACACAGGGGGCCCCTCTAATCAGCCCCAGCATTTT	CASSYTGGPSNQPQHF
TRBV7-7	TRBD2	NA	TRBJ2-5	TGTGCCAGCAGCCTAGCGGGGGCGGGGGAGACCCAGTACTTC	CASSLAGAGETQYF
TRBV12-3/TRBV12-4	NA	few	TRBJ2-1	TGTGCCAGCAGTTTACCCTTACTGACTACCAATGAGCAGTTCTTC	CASSLPLLTTNEQFF
TRBV27	TRBD1	NA	TRBJ1-3	TGTGCCAGCAGTTTATTCGCAGGGGACAGCTCTGGAAACACCATATATTTT	CASSLFAGDSSGNTIYF
TRBV24-1	NA	few	TRBJ2-3	TGTGCCACCGCGGCTAGCACAGATACGCAGTATTTT	CATAASTDTQYF
TRBV28	NA	NA	TRBJ2-3	TGTGCCAGCAGCCCCCCAAGGGGAGATACGCAGTATTTT	CASSPPRGDTQYF
TRBV10-3	TRBD1	NA	TRBJ2-7	TGTGCCATCCGACGATCTGGACAGGGGCTTTCCTACGAGCAGTACTTC	CAIRRSGQGLSYEQYF
TRBV6-1	NA	NA	TRBJ1-1	TGTGCCAGCAGGCCAACCGACCCGGGTCGCGAAAACACTGAAGCTTTCTTT	CASRPTDPGRENTEAFF
TRBV28	NA	NA	TRBJ2-1	TGTGCCAGCCATATAGAAGGGGGTCAAGGGGAGCAGTTCTTC	CASHIEGGQGEQFF
TRBV7-9	NA	few	TRBJ2-3	TGTGCCAGCAGCTTAGTTTCGGGGCCTAGCACAGATACGCAGTATTTT	CASSLVSGPSTDTQYF
TRBV15	TRBD2	few	TRBJ2-1	TGTGCCACCAGCAGAGGGGTTTACGGACTAGCGGGAGTTAATGAGCAGTTCTTC	CATSRGVYGLAGVNEQFF
TRBV20-1	NA	NA	TRBJ2-7	TGCAGTGCAACGCCCCCGCGCGGATCCTACGAGCAGTACTTC	CSATPPRGSYEQYF
TRBV7-2	NA	few	TRBJ2-7	TGTGCCAGCAGCTTAGAGGGCAGATCCTACGAGCAGTACTTC	CASSLEGRSYEQYF
TRBV6-1	TRBD2	NA	TRBJ2-2	TGTGCCAGCAGTGATCCGACTAGCGGGAGAGCGAACACCGGGGAGCTGTTTTTT	CASSDPTSGRANTGELFF
TRBV5-6	NA	NA	TRBJ2-7	TGTGCCAGCAGCCTGAGGAAAATCGGGGGAAGCTCCTACGAGCAGTACTTC	CASSLRKIGGSSYEQYF
TRBV5-1	TRBD2	NA	TRBJ2-3	TGCGCCAGCAGCTTGATGGTCGGGCTAGCGGGTGCCATCGGTGGGGATACGCAGTATTTT	CASSLMVGLAGAIGGDTQYF